This T cell receptor (beta chain) was sequenced during a study of blood T cell repertoires in COVID-19. Study overall: The study drew acute and convalescent COVID-19 samples from the United States, Italy and Spain. The analysed material was cDNA or gDNA that came from T cells, B-cell-depleted T cells, or PBMCs.

Libraries were prepared by immunoSEQ multiplex PCR; TCRdb keeps only in-frame clonotypes and omits some of them. The sample includes 270,000 or so clones, about nine tenths of them seen just once. The TCR originated in a young woman with active or convalescent COVID-19. The material sequenced was peripheral blood.

The CDR3 is CATSDFLGGSYNEQFF. CDR3 DNA: TGTGCCACCAGTGATTTTCTCGGGGGTTCCTACAATGAGCAGTTCTTC. The chain combines TRBV24-1 with TRBJ2-1; tentative D call: TRBD2 (6 bases). This CDR3 is 16 amino acids long. From germline, CDR1 is KGHDR and CDR2 SFDVKD. The V gene lost 1 base and the J gene lost 1 base, with 10 bases spanning the gap.